This entry lists 6 T cell receptor beta chains sequenced from one sample in a study of T cell responses to AZD1222 COVID-19 vaccine. Profiled with immunoSEQ multiplex PCR; TCRdb holds only in-frame clones, not every one. This sample has 90,000 to 150,000 clones, with over 75% found just once. The specimen was peripheral blood, collected on day 0 of AZD1222 vaccination. These receptors originate from an adult in good health.

The CDR3 DNA sequence: TGTGCCAGCAGGTCCGGGGGCTTTAATTCACCCCTCCACTTT. It codes for CASRSGGFNSPLHF. V is TRBV11-2 and J is TRBJ1-6; possible D gene TRBD1, 6 bases. Trimming cost V 6 bases and J 6 bases, with 12 bases left between them. The length of the CDR3 is 14 residues. The germline gives CDR1 SGHAT, CDR2 FQNNGV.

The V and J genes are TRBV6-5 and TRBJ1-2; D unresolved. CDR3 length: 14 amino acids. V was trimmed by 11 bases and J by 2 bases, leaving 18 bases between them. Looked up from germline, CDR1 is MNHEY and CDR2 is SVGAGI. The CDR3 region has the DNA TGTGCCTCGTCAGAAGACGGGTTGAACTATGGCTACACCTTC. It encodes CASSEDGLNYGYTF.

The sample holds a few counts of this clone. This rearrangement joins TRBV9 to TRBJ1-2; no definite D call. This CDR3 has 14 amino acids. The V gene's germline CDR1 is SGDLS and CDR2 YYNGEE. V shed 4 bases and J shed 4 bases, with 14 bases lying between them. The CDR3 DNA reads TGTGCCAGCAGCTTCCGGGGAGTCGGCTATGGCTACACCTTC. Amino acids: CASSFRGVGYGYTF.

The V and J genes are TRBV11-3 and TRBJ2-1; D gene unclear. V shed 1 base and J shed 5 bases, with 9 bases lying between them. This CDR3 is built from 14 residues. In germline, CDR1 is SGHNT, CDR2 YENEEA. The CDR3 nucleotides are TGTGCCAGCAGCTTAGGTCCAGGTCACAATGAGCAGTTCTTC. Residues: CASSLGPGHNEQFF.

This chain uses TRBV18 with TRBJ2-2; no clear D. This CDR3 is 15 amino acids long. The V and J ends lost 2 bases and 5 bases respectively, with 12 bases between them. CDR1 KGHSH and CDR2 LQKENI come from the germline V gene. The CDR3, as DNA: TGTGCCAGCTCACCAGTAGGGTGGGCAACCGGGGAGCTGTTTTTT. Translating gives CASSPVGWATGELFF. Complete variable domain (other parts from reference TRBV18 and TRBJ2-2): NAGVMQNPRHLVRRRGQEARLRCSPMKGHSHVYWYRQLPEEGLKFMVYLQKENIIDESGMPKERFSAEFPKEGPSILRIQQVVRGDSAAYFCASSPVGWATGELFFGEGSRLTVL.

This chain joins TRBV7-3 and TRBJ1-1, with D hard to call. The CDR3 spans 16 residues. Germline CDR1 and CDR2: SGHTA and FQGTGA. The ends were cut back, 1 base at V and 0 bases at J, with 12 bases in the middle. The CDR3 here is CASSLNHRYMNTEAFF. DNA of the CDR3: TGTGCCAGCAGCTTAAATCATCGGTACATGAACACTGAAGCTTTCTTT.